The 11 T cell receptor beta chains reported below all come from one sample, sequenced in a study of technical replicates of blood from a few donors. Method: immunoSEQ multiplex PCR; TCRdb's copy keeps in-frame clones and lacks some. The sample carries approximately 13,000 clones, 80% to 85% recorded once. Sequenced sample: PBMCs. These receptors originate from a human donor in good health.

The chain has TRBV4-1 and TRBJ1-5, with 7 bases fitting TRBD1. The germline V gene encodes CDR1 MGHRA and CDR2 YSYEKL. The CDR3 is made up of 15 amino acids. With V trimmed by 3 bases and J by 4 bases, 6 bases remained unmatched. DNA for the CDR3: TGCGCCAGCAGCCACCCGGGACAGCCAAATCAGCCCCAGCATTTT. Its protein is CASSHPGQPNQPQHF.

The CDR3 DNA reads TGTGCCAGCAGCAGGGGGACACCTAACAATGAGCAGTTCTTC. Translation: CASSRGTPNNEQFF. The gene calls are TRBV28 and TRBJ2-1, with 7 bases fitting TRBD1. Germline CDR1 is MDHEN and CDR2 is SYDVKM. The length of the CDR3 is 14 residues. The trim removed 6 bases at V and 5 bases at J, leaving 7 bases unmatched. The whole variable domain, filled in from reference TRBV28 and TRBJ2-1, reads DVKVTQSSRYLVKRTGEKVFLECVQDMDHENMFWYRQDPGLGLRLIYFSYDVKMKEKGDIPEGYSVSREKKERFSLILESASTNQTSMYLCASSRGTPNNEQFFGPGTRLTVL.

The rearrangement joins TRBV7-8 to TRBJ2-1; maybe TRBD2 (6 bases). The V end lost 1 base, the J end lost 0 bases, and 7 bases lay between the germline ends. The germline CDR1 and CDR2 sequences are SGHVS and FQNEAQ. The CDR3 has 15 amino acids. Here the CDR3 DNA reads TGTGCCAGCAGCTTAGGGAGGGCCTCCTACAATGAGCAGTTCTTC. Translated, it gives CASSLGRASYNEQFF.

This clone has a handful of counts. The chain combines TRBV11-2 with TRBJ2-7; D remains ambiguous. Germline loops: CDR1 SGHAT, CDR2 FQNNGV. The germline V and J ends were trimmed by 5 bases and 2 bases, with 4 bases remaining between them. The CDR3 sequence is 11 residues long. This CDR3 is CASSRAYEQYF. CDR3 in DNA: TGTGCCAGCAGCCGGGCCTACGAGCAGTACTTC.

The chain uses TRBV5-1 and TRBJ1-2; D uncertain. Germline-derived CDR1 and CDR2 are SGHRS and YFSETQ. Trimming stripped 4 bases from V and 1 base from J, with 8 bases between. The CDR3 loop spans 13 amino acids. CDR3 residues: CASSNRDNYGYTF. In DNA form, the CDR3 reads TGCGCCAGCAGCAACCGGGATAACTATGGCTACACCTTC.

A single count supports this clone. The chain joins TRBV27 to TRBJ2-5, with D possibly being TRBD2 (6 bases). Trimming left V 2 bases short and J 1 base short, with 11 bases between. The CDR3 spans 15 residues. CDR1 MNHEY and CDR2 SMNVEV come from the germline V gene (reference sequence). The CDR3 region is CASSLGGALQETQYF. The CDR3 DNA reads as TGTGCCAGCAGTTTAGGCGGGGCTCTCCAAGAGACCCAGTACTTC.

The J gene is TRBJ1-1, the V gene TRBV7-9, with 9 bases that match TRBD1. V lost 5 bases and J lost 3; bases outside the gene matches: 4. Germline assignment: CDR1 SEHNR and CDR2 FQNEAQ (reference sequence). The CDR3 sequence is 14 residues long. CDR3 amino acids: CASSPGTGYTEAFF. In DNA, the CDR3 is TGTGCCAGCAGCCCTGGGACAGGGTACACTGAAGCTTTCTTT.

This clone was counted a few times. V is TRBV19 and J is TRBJ2-2; 8 bases fit TRBD2. V shed 7 bases and J 0 bases; nucleotides not matched to a gene: 7. CDR3 length equals 16 residues. The germline V gene has CDR1 LNHDA and CDR2 SQIVND (reference sequence). Written as DNA, the CDR3 is TGTGCCAGTACCGCCCCACTAGCGGCGAACACCGGGGAGCTGTTTTTT. Translated, it gives CASTAPLAANTGELFF. Full variable domain (rest looked up from reference TRBV19 and TRBJ2-2): DGGITQSPKYLFRKEGQNVTLSCEQNLNHDAMYWYRQDPGQGLRLIYYSQIVNDFQKGDIAEGYSVSREKKESFPLTVTSAQKNPTAFYLCASTAPLAANTGELFFGEGSRLTVL.

This sequence joins TRBV5-4 and TRBJ2-1, with D perhaps matching TRBD2 (5 bases). Germline V lookup: CDR1 SGHNT, CDR2 YYREEE (reference sequence). This CDR3 spans 16 amino acids. V shed 4 bases and J shed 1 base, with 15 bases lying between them. The CDR3 DNA reads TGTGCCAGCAGCGAACTAATCACGGGGTCCTACAATGAGCAGTTCTTC. This codes for CASSELITGSYNEQFF.

V usage is TRBV6-1 and J usage is TRBJ2-5; 8 nucleotides align to TRBD1. V lost 6 bases, J lost 5 bases, and 5 bases stayed unmatched. The CDR3 runs 13 residues. Germline CDR1 reads MNHNS; CDR2 reads SASEGT. In DNA form, the CDR3 reads TGTGCCAGCAGACCGGGACAGGAGGAGACCCAGTACTTC. Amino acid sequence: CASRPGQEETQYF.

The J gene is TRBJ2-2, the V gene TRBV11-2, with D unresolved. CDR3 length: 14 residues. V was cut by 8 bases and J by 4 bases, with 14 bases left in between. Germline loops: CDR1 SGHAT, CDR2 FQNNGV. The CDR3 DNA sequence: TGTGCCAGCCTCCCGCGGCCGACCACCGGGGAGCTGTTTTTT. This codes for CASLPRPTTGELFF.